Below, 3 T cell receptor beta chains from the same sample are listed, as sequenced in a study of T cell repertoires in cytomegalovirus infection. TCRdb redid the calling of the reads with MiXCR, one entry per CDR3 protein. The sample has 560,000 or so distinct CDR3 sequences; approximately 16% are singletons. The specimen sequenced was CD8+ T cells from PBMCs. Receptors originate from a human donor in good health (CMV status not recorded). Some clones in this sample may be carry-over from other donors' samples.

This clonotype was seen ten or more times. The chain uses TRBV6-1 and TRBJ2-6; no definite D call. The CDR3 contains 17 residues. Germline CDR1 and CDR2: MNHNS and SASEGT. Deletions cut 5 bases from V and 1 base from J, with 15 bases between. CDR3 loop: CASSSRPGFSGANVLTF. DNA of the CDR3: TGTGCCAGCAGTTCGCGGCCAGGCTTTTCTGGGGCCAACGTCCTGACTTTC.

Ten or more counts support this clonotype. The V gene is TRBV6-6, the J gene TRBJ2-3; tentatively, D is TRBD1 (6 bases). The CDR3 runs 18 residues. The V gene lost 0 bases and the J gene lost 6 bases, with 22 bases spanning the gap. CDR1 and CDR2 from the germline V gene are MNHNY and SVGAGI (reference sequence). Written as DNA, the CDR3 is TGTGCCAGCAGTTACTCTTCCCGACAGGAAGGGGTACTGGATACGCAGTATTTT. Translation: CASSYSSRQEGVLDTQYF.

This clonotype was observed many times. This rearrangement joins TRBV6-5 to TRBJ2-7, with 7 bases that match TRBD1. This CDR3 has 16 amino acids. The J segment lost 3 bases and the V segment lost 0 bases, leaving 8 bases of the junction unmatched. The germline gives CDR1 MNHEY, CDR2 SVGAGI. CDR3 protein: CASSYSTGQRNYEQYF. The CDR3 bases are TGTGCCAGCAGTTACTCAACGGGACAGCGGAACTACGAGCAGTACTTC.